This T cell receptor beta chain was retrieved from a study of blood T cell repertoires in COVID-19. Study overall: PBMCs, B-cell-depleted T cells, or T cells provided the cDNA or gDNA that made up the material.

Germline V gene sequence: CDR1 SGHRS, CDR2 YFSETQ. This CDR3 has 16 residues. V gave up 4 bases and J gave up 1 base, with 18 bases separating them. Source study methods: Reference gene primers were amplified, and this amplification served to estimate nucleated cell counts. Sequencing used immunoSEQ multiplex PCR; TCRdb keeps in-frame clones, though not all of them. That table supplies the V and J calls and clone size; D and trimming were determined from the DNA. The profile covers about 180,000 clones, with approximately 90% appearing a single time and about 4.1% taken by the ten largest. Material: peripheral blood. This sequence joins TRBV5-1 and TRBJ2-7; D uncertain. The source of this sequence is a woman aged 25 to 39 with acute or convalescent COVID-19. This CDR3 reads CASSIATPRLSYEQYF. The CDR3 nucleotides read TGCGCCAGCAGCATTGCCACTCCCCGACTTTCCTACGAGCAGTACTTC.